The 25 T cell receptor beta chains in this list originate from one sample, sequenced in a study of immune heterogeneity within non-small cell lung tumors. For each sample, template was approximately 640 ng of bulk tumor genomic DNA. Far-apart biopsies, several per primary tumor, were taken during surgery. Curative surgery was performed on patients who had untreated, newly diagnosed non-small cell lung cancer. Multiplex PCR amplified TCR beta CDR3 with 32 V and 13 J primers. TCRdb reprocessed the multiplex PCR reads via MiXCR and lists one record per CDR3 protein. The repertoire holds over 5,500 distinct CDR3 sequences, with 22% as singletons. The sequenced material came from lung tumor tissue. The origin of the receptors is a man between 65 and 85 years old with non-small cell lung cancer.

The chain uses TRBV4-1 and TRBJ1-4, with 10 bases fitting TRBD1. Germline V lookup: CDR1 MGHRA, CDR2 YSYEKL. CDR3 length: 17 residues. Unmatched junction bases numbered 14, after V lost 5 bases and J lost 8 bases. In nucleotides, the CDR3 is TGCGCCAGCAGCTTAGAGACAGGGGGCTGGGGGGAAGAAAAACTGTTTTTT. Translation: CASSLETGGWGEEKLFF.

The DNA of the CDR3 is TGTGCCTGGAGTAGCACTGAAGCTTTCTTT. Protein: CAWSSTEAFF. This chain links TRBV30 with TRBJ1-1; D gene uncertain. The germline gives CDR1 GTSNPN, CDR2 SVGIG (reference sequence). V was cut by 2 bases and J by 4 bases, with 2 bases left in between. This CDR3 region has 10 residues.

V usage is TRBV7-6 and J usage is TRBJ2-5, with 13 bases fitting TRBD2. Losses at the gene ends were 4 bases for V and 5 bases for J; bases not matched to a gene: 10. The CDR3 runs to 17 residues. CDR1 is SGHVS, CDR2 FNYEAQ, per germline. CDR3 region: CASSSKGLAGAGETQYF. The CDR3, as DNA: TGTGCCAGCAGCTCCAAAGGACTAGCGGGAGCAGGGGAGACCCAGTACTTC.

V and J are TRBV11-2 and TRBJ2-3; TRBD2 is a possible D gene (6 bases). This CDR3 contains 15 residues. Trimming stripped 7 bases from V and 5 bases from J, with 19 bases between. Germline V gene lookup returns CDR1 SGHAT and CDR2 FQNNGV. CDR3 coding DNA: TGTGCCAGCACCTCAACGGGGGTGGGAGGAGATACGCAGTATTTT. Encoded protein: CASTSTGVGGDTQYF.

The chain employs TRBV6-1 and TRBJ1-5; D remains unclear. Germline V lookup: CDR1 MNHNS, CDR2 SASEGT. Trimming left V 6 bases short and J 3 bases short, with 12 bases between. This CDR3 is 14 amino acids long. The CDR3 sequence: CASRADGNNQPQHF. The CDR3, as DNA: TGTGCCAGCAGGGCGGACGGTAACAATCAGCCCCAGCATTTT.

As concerns this clonotype: A much larger clone lies a single base off, so this may be a read error. J is TRBJ1-6 and V is TRBV5-5, with 9 nucleotides matching TRBD1. The CDR3 covers 16 residues. The germline CDR1 and CDR2 sequences are SGHKS and YYEKEE (reference sequence). The CDR3 protein is CAISLQHDRGSFPLHF. In nucleotides, the CDR3 is TGTGCCATCAGCTTGCAACACGACAGGGGGAGTTTTCCCCTCCACTTT.

As regards this clonotype: One base away lies a much larger clone, so this may be a sequencing read error. The gene calls are TRBV20-1 and TRBJ2-7; unclear D gene. The germline V gene has CDR1 DFQATT and CDR2 SNEGSKA (reference sequence). CDR3 size: 14 residues. Written as DNA, the CDR3 is TGCAGTCCTAGTGGGCGAATGAGCTCCTACGAGCAGTACTTC. Translating gives CSPSGRMSSYEQYF.

This clonotype counts as medium-sized. The V and J genes are TRBV27 and TRBJ2-7, with 14 bases aligning to TRBD2. With V trimmed by 5 bases and J by 2 bases, 8 bases remained unmatched. Germline V gene sequence: CDR1 MNHEY, CDR2 SMNVEV (reference sequence). The CDR3 extends over 17 amino acids. This CDR3 is CASSPGLAGGGTYEQYF. Written as DNA, the CDR3 is TGTGCCAGCAGTCCAGGACTAGCGGGAGGAGGGACCTACGAGCAGTACTTC.

As for this clonotype: A much larger clone is a single base away; this may be a read error. This sequence joins TRBV5-5 and TRBJ1-2; D gene unclear. The germline V and J ends were trimmed by 2 bases and 6 bases, with 17 bases remaining between them. The CDR3 totals 15 residues. Germline lookup yields CDR1 SGHKS and CDR2 YYEKEE (reference sequence). The CDR3 DNA follows: TGTGCCAGCAGCTTAAGCTATAACAGTTCTAATGGCTACACCTTC. Translation gives CASSLSYNSSNGYTF.

The rearrangement uses TRBV5-6 and TRBJ1-2; D is unresolved. Germline-derived CDR1 and CDR2 are SGHDT and YYEEEE. The CDR3 contains 14 residues. The germline V and J ends were trimmed by 0 bases and 7 bases, with 13 bases remaining between them. CDR3 nucleotide sequence: TGTGCCAGCAGCTTGGTCCGGTCGCAGGCTGGCTACACCTTC. Translated, it gives CASSLVRSQAGYTF.

The rearrangement joins TRBV20-1 to TRBJ2-1, with TRBD2 as a possible D gene (5 bases). This CDR3 contains 17 residues. The V end was cut by 3 bases, the J end by 8 bases, with 26 bases between. Per the germline V gene, CDR1 is DFQATT and CDR2 is SNEGSKA (reference sequence). The CDR3 DNA is TGCAGTGCTAGTCCCTTCGGGTTAGCGTATAGTCGCGATGAGCAGTTCTTC. It specifies CSASPFGLAYSRDEQFF.

The rearrangement joins TRBV20-1 to TRBJ2-7; 9 bases match TRBD2. V shed 0 bases and J 8 bases; nucleotides not matched to a gene: 14. The CDR3 covers 16 residues. The germline V gene has CDR1 DFQATT and CDR2 SNEGSKA (reference sequence). CDR3 coding DNA: TGCAGTGCTAGAGATCCGACGGGCGGGGGGGCTAGCAAGCAGTACTTC. Translated: CSARDPTGGGASKQYF.

This clonotype came up a few times. The gene calls are TRBV18 and TRBJ2-3; D unclear. Trimming left V 1 base short and J 0 bases short, with 8 bases between. Germline V gene data show CDR1 as KGHSH and CDR2 as LQKENI. The CDR3 covers 15 residues. For the CDR3, the DNA is TGTGCCAGCTCACCACTCACGCTAAGCACAGATACGCAGTATTTT. It specifies CASSPLTLSTDTQYF.

Concerning this clonotype: A read error is possible here, since a much larger clone lies one base away. The V call is TRBV2, the J call TRBJ2-3, with D uncertain. The J call may not be correct, given that the DNA end is closer to TRBJ2-5. This CDR3 is 11 amino acids long. Germline V gives CDR1 SNHLY, CDR2 FYNNEI. CDR3 DNA sequence: TGTGCCAGCAGAATGGAGGAGACCCAGTACTTC. This gives the protein CASRMEETQYF.

The J gene is TRBJ2-7, the V gene TRBV6-1; no firm D call. Between the trimmed V and J ends, which lost 3 bases and 4 bases, there was a span of 13 bases. Germline V gene lookup returns CDR1 MNHNS and CDR2 SASEGT. The length of the CDR3 is 14 residues. The CDR3 bases are TGTGCCAGCAGTGAGCAGGTGACTGGATACGAGCAGTACTTC. It encodes CASSEQVTGYEQYF.

This clonotype ranks as medium-sized. The chain carries TRBV6-4 and TRBJ2-3; D gene ambiguous. Germline V gene lookup returns CDR1 MRHNA and CDR2 SNTAGT. V lost 3 bases, J lost 1 base, and 5 bases lay in between. The CDR3 consists of 13 residues. CDR3 sequence: CASSESGTDTQYF. Here the CDR3 DNA reads TGTGCCAGCAGTGAAAGCGGCACAGATACGCAGTATTTT.

Of note for this clonotype: A much more abundant neighbour one base away suggests this may be a read error. The rearrangement joins TRBV6-1 to TRBJ1-4; tentative D call: TRBD1 (5 bases). V was trimmed by 1 base and J by 6 bases, leaving 15 bases between them. In germline, CDR1 is MNHNS, CDR2 SASEGT. The CDR3 sequence is 16 residues long. CDR3 in DNA: TGTGCCAGCAGTGAAGGGTTGGGACGGGGGGATGAAAAACTGTTTTTT. Amino acid sequence: CASSEGLGRGDEKLFF.

The sample holds one count of this clonotype. It may be a read error: a sequence one base away is much more abundant. V usage is TRBV5-1 and J usage is TRBJ2-7, with D perhaps TRBD2 (6 bases). This CDR3 is built from 14 residues. Germline loops: CDR1 SGHRS, CDR2 YFSETQ. Written as DNA, the CDR3 is TGCGCCAGCAGCTTGGCGGGGGACTCCTACGAGCAGCACTTC. Translated, it gives CASSLAGDSYEQHF.

Comment on this clonotype: At one end, the junction sequence differs from germline, possibly due to a read error. The rearrangement links TRBV9 to TRBJ2-3; weak D call: TRBD1 (6 bases). CDR1 and CDR2 (germline): SGDLS, YYNGEE. The CDR3 is made up of 15 amino acids. This CDR3 is CARSVLGARTDTQYF. The CDR3 DNA follows: TGTGCCAGAAGCGTACTGGGGGCACGAACAGATACGCAGTATTTT.

This clonotype is medium-sized within its sample. The rearrangement joins TRBV20-1 to TRBJ2-7; D is undetermined. Germline-derived CDR1 and CDR2 are DFQATT and SNEGSKA (reference sequence). The CDR3 has 16 residues. Trimming removed 0 bases from V and 9 bases from J, with 24 bases in between. CDR3 amino acids: CSARDTIGRDPLGQYF. CDR3 DNA: TGCAGTGCTAGAGATACAATCGGGCGAGACCCTCTTGGGCAGTACTTC.

This clonotype is large. This chain uses TRBV20-1 with TRBJ2-7; the D gene is possibly TRBD1 (6 bases). The CDR3 has 14 residues. CDR1 is DFQATT and CDR2 is SNEGSKA in the germline V gene (reference sequence). V gave up 6 bases and J gave up 0 bases, with 15 bases separating them. As DNA, the CDR3 is TGCAGTGCAAACCGGGACACTAGCTCCTACGAGCAGTACTTC. Amino acids: CSANRDTSSYEQYF.

This clonotype appeared many times. CDR3 residues: CASGLFGTGYTDTQYF. The CDR3 DNA reads as TGTGCTAGTGGTTTGTTTGGGACAGGGTACACAGATACGCAGTATTTT. The chain employs TRBV12-5 and TRBJ2-3, with TRBD1 identical over 9 bases. Per the germline V gene, CDR1 is LGHNT and CDR2 is FRNRAP. This CDR3 region has 16 residues. The V segment lost 2 bases and the J segment 2 bases; nucleotides outside the gene matches: 5.

This chain joins TRBV19 and TRBJ2-2, with D maybe TRBD1 (6 bases). V was shortened by 5 bases and J by 5 bases, with 12 bases between the two germline ends. CDR3 size: 14 residues. Per the germline V gene, CDR1 is LNHDA and CDR2 is SQIVND (reference sequence). CDR3 DNA: TGTGCCAGTAGTCCAGGAACAGGGACCGGGGAGCTGTTTTTT. Amino acids: CASSPGTGTGELFF. Supplemented by reference TRBV19 and TRBJ2-2, the full variable domain reads DGGITQSPKYLFRKEGQNVTLSCEQNLNHDAMYWYRQDPGQGLRLIYYSQIVNDFQKGDIAEGYSVSREKKESFPLTVTSAQKNPTAFYLCASSPGTGTGELFFGEGSRLTVL.

By its share, this clonotype is medium-sized. The chain employs TRBV10-3 and TRBJ1-6, with 9 nucleotides matching TRBD1. Unmatched junction bases numbered 2, after V lost 6 bases and J lost 5 bases. The CDR3 totals 14 residues. Germline values: CDR1 ENHRY, CDR2 SYGVKD. The CDR3 spells CAISRQGDNSPLHF. In DNA form, the CDR3 reads TGTGCCATCAGCCGACAGGGGGATAATTCACCCCTCCACTTT.

By sample share, this clonotype is medium-sized. The J gene is TRBJ2-7, the V gene TRBV2; 7 bases match TRBD1. The CDR3 runs to 12 residues. Germline loops: CDR1 SNHLY, CDR2 FYNNEI. Germline trimming cut 7 bases from V and 6 bases from J; bases unmatched to any gene: 6. CDR3 DNA sequence: TGTGCCAGCAACGACGAGGGGGCCGAGCAGTACTTC. This codes for CASNDEGAEQYF.